This T cell receptor (beta chain) was found in a study of OX40 agonist ivuxolimab in advanced cancers. Turning to the study itself: Two patients with cutaneous melanoma and one with hepatocellular carcinoma, three in total, showed partial responses.

Collection of blood occurred at baseline, at cycle 4 day 1, and at cycle 7 day 1. As to this clone: Its antigen is not identified.

Study results and limitations: Some patients without response likewise showed low normalized clonal expansion. The study found that CD8+ T cells averaged more expanded clones than CD4+.

Using immunoSEQ multiplex PCR, the repertoire was profiled, and TCRdb retains in-frame clones only, with some absent. The table records 45,000 to 60,000 clones, under 90% of them present only once. The V and J ends lost 5 bases and 0 bases respectively, with 10 bases between them. The CDR3 covers 14 residues. Germline CDR1 is SEHNR and CDR2 is FQNEAQ (reference sequence). The clonotype comes from an adult with an advanced solid tumor such as melanoma, head and neck, liver or kidney cancer. The sample in question was CD4+ or CD8+ T cells sorted from blood, obtained in a trial of the OX40 agonist ivuxolimab. This chain connects TRBV7-9 to TRBJ1-1; the D gene is possibly TRBD1 (5 bases). The CDR3 loop is CASSVGTLNTEAFF. CDR3 sequence (DNA): TGTGCCAGCAGCGTGGGGACCTTGAACACTGAAGCTTTCTTT.